The clone carrying this TCR beta chain was seen more than once but under ten times. No antigen is known for it. This sample is drawn from a study of vaccination and CD4 T cells after COVID-19. This CDR3 spans 15 amino acids. The junction had 5 bases not matched to a gene; V was cut back by 4 bases and J by 4 bases. The germline V gene encodes CDR1 SGHNT and CDR2 YYREEE (reference sequence). Study observations and caveats: Counts of SARS-CoV-2-reactive clonotypes had a median that went from roughly 21 to 40, a nonsignificant change.

Stated treatment: approximately nine-day PBMC culture with coronavirus spike peptide pools or control peptides (ViraFEST assay). Oncomine TCR Beta short-read sequencing was applied to DNA from cultured CD4+ T cells. TCRdb ran MiXCR on the PCR reads and lists one entry per CDR3 protein. The sample lists 13,000 to 15,000 distinct CDR3 sequences, about half seen once, with approximately 26% in the top ten. The sequenced sample was cultured CD4+ T cells from blood, obtained after SARS-CoV-2 vaccination. The receptor was isolated from a human donor with COVID-19. The chain recombines TRBV5-4 with TRBJ1-1; 12 nucleotides line up with TRBD1. The CDR3 loop reads CASSLGQGAITEAFF. In DNA form, the CDR3 reads TGTGCCAGCAGCCTGGGACAGGGGGCGATCACTGAAGCTTTCTTT. The variable domain in full, with the rest retrieved from reference TRBV5-4 and TRBJ1-1, is ETGVTQSPTHLIKTRGQQVTLRCSSQSGHNTVSWYQQALGQGPQFIFQYYREEENGRGNFPPRFSGLQFPNYSSELNVNALELDDSALYLCASSLGQGAITEAFFGQGTRLTVV.